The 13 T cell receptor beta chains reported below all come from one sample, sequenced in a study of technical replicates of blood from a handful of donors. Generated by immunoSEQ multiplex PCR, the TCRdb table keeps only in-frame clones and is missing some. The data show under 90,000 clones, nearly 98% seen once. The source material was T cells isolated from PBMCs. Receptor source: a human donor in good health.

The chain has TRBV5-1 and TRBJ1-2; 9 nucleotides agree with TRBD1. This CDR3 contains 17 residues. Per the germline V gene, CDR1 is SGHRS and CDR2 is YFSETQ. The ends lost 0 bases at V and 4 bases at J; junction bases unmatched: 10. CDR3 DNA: TGCGCCAGCAGCTTGGAAGCTTTGGGGACAGGGACCTATGGCTACACCTTC. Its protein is CASSLEALGTGTYGYTF.

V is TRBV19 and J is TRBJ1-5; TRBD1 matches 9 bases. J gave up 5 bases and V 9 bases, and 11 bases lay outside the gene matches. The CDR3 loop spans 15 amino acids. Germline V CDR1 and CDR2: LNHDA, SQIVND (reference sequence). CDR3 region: CASKKLGQGDQPQHF. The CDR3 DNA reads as TGTGCCAGCAAGAAATTGGGACAGGGAGATCAGCCCCAGCATTTT.

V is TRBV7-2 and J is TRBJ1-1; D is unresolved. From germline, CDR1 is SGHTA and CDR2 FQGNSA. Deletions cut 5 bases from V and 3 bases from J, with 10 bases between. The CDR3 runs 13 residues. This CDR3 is CASSTSAYTEAFF. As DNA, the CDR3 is TGTGCCAGCAGCACCAGCGCTTACACTGAAGCTTTCTTT.

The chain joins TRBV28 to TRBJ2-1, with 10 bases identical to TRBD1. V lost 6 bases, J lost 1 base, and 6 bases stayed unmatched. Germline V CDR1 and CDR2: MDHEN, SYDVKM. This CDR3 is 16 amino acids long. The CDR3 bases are TGTGCCAGCAGCCCCGGGACAGGGGTTTCCTACAATGAGCAGTTCTTC. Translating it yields CASSPGTGVSYNEQFF.

The CDR3 region has the DNA TGTGCCAGCAGTGGCCTGACAGGGCCGACCGGGGAGCTGTTTTTT. Amino acids: CASSGLTGPTGELFF. V gene TRBV2 combines with J gene TRBJ2-2; TRBD1 agrees at 7 bases. V shed 4 bases and J 5 bases; nucleotides not matched to a gene: 7. The CDR3 length is 15 residues. The V gene's germline CDR1 is SNHLY and CDR2 FYNNEI.

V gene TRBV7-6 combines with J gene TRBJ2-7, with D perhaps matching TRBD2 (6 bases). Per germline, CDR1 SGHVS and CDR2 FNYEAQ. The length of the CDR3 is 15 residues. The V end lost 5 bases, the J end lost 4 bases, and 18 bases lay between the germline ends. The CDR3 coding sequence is TGTGCCAGCAGCCAATCCGGGACTCCCGTTTACGAGCAGTACTTC. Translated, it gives CASSQSGTPVYEQYF.

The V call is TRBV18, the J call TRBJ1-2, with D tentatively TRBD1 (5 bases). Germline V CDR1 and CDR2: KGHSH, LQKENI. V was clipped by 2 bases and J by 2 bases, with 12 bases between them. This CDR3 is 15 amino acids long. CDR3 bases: TGTGCCAGCTCACCAGCATCGGGACTGAACTATGGCTACACCTTC. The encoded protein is CASSPASGLNYGYTF.

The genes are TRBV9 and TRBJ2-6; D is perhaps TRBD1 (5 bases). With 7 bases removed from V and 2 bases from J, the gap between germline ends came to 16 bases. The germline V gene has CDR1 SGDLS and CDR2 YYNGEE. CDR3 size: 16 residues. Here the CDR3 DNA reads TGTGCCAGCGGGGCAGGTGACTCCCCTGGGGCCAACGTCCTGACTTTC. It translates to CASGAGDSPGANVLTF.

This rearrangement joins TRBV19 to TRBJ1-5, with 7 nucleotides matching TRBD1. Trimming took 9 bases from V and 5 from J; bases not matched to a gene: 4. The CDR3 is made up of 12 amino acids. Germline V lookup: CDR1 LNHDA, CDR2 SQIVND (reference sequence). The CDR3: CASETGDQPQHF. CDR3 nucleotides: TGTGCCAGCGAAACAGGGGATCAGCCCCAGCATTTT.

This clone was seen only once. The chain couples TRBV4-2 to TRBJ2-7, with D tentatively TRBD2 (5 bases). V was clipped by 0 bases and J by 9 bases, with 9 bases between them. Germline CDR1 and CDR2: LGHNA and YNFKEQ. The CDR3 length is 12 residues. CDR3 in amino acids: CASSQEEEVQYF. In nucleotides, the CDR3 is TGTGCCAGCAGCCAAGAGGAGGAAGTGCAGTACTTC.

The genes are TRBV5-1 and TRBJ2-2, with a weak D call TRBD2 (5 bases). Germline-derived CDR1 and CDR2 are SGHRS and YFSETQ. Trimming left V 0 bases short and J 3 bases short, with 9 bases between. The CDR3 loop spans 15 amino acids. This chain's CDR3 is CASSLVSEYTGELFF. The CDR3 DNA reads TGCGCCAGCAGCTTGGTTAGCGAGTACACCGGGGAGCTGTTTTTT.

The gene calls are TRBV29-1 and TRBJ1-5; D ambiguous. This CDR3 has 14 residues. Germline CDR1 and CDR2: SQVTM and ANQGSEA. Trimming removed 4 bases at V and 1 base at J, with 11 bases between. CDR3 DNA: TGCAGCGTTGTGAGCGGACTGAGCAATCAGCCCCAGCATTTT. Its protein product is CSVVSGLSNQPQHF.

CDR3 nucleotides: TGTGCCAGCAGCTACGTAGCGGGGGAAGAGACCCAGTACTTC. It yields the protein CASSYVAGEETQYF. The chain couples TRBV13 to TRBJ2-5, with 9 bases lining up with TRBD2. CDR1 and CDR2 (germline): PRHDT, FYEKMQ (reference sequence). V lost 4 bases to trimming and J lost 3 bases; unmatched junction nucleotides: 3. This CDR3 region has 14 residues.